This T cell receptor (beta chain) comes out of a study of circulating and synovial CD4+ cells in juvenile arthritis. On this clone: Its target is unknown.

Germline V lookup: CDR1 LGHNA, CDR2 YNFKEQ. V shed 0 bases and J 0 bases; nucleotides not matched to a gene: 17. CDR3 length: 20 residues. Study outcomes and limitations: Bulk blood CD4 samples held at least an order of magnitude more or fewer genomes than CPL.

This table comes from immunoSEQ multiplex PCR, and its TCRdb copy is limited to in-frame clones, with some not included. The table includes just over 35,000 clones, approximately 96% detected once. The receptor's source is a human donor with juvenile idiopathic arthritis. Sequencing input: CD4+ T cells from blood. V is TRBV4-2 and J is TRBJ2-7, with 7 positions matching TRBD2. CDR3 sequence reads: CASSQEGRGRPISPSYEQYF. The CDR3 nucleotides read TGTGCCAGCAGCCAAGAAGGGAGGGGCAGGCCTATAAGTCCCTCCTACGAGCAGTACTTC.